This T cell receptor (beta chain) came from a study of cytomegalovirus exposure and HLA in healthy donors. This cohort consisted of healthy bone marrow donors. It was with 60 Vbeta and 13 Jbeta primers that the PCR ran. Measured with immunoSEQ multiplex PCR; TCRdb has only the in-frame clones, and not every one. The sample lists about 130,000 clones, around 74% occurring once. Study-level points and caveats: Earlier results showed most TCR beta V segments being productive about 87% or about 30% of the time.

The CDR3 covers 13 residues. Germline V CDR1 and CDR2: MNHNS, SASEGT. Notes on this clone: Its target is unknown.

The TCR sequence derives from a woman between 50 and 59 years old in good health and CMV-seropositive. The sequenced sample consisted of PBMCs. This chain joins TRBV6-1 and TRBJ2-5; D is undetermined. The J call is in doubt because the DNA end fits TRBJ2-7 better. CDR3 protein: CASSEQYSYEQYF. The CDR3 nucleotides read TGTGCCAGCAGTGAACAGTACAGCTACGAGCAGTACTTC.